A single sample gave rise to the 6 T cell receptor beta chains below, sequenced in a study of cytomegalovirus exposure and HLA in healthy donors. Amplification used 60 Vbeta primers and 13 Jbeta primers. Clones were sequenced by immunoSEQ multiplex PCR, and TCRdb holds only the in-frame ones, with some missing. The sample yields roughly 180,000 clones, 76% seen once. Sequencing input: PBMCs. The receptor source for this set is a man aged 18 to 29 in good health and CMV-seronegative.

The J gene is TRBJ2-7, the V gene TRBV7-9; D is ambiguous. The V gene's germline CDR1 is SEHNR and CDR2 FQNEAQ (reference sequence). The CDR3 has 11 residues. V lost 5 bases to trimming and J lost 2 bases, with 4 bases between them. The CDR3 spells CASSLTYEQYF. The CDR3 region has the DNA TGTGCCAGCAGCCTAACCTACGAGCAGTACTTC.

The V call is TRBV27, the J call TRBJ2-3, with D possibly matching TRBD2 (6 bases). The CDR3 runs 15 residues. The germline V gene encodes CDR1 MNHEY and CDR2 SMNVEV (reference sequence). Trimming removed 4 bases at V and 5 bases at J, with 16 bases between. CDR3 bases: TGTGCCAGCAGTTCCATCTCGCGGGGTGAAGATACGCAGTATTTT. Its protein is CASSSISRGEDTQYF.

This clone was picked up one time. This chain links TRBV11-1 with TRBJ2-2, with D possibly matching TRBD2 (6 bases). The CDR3 loop spans 15 amino acids. CDR1 is SGHAT and CDR2 is FQDESV in the germline V gene (reference sequence). V was trimmed by 5 bases and J by 0 bases, leaving 10 bases between them. The CDR3 loop is CASSPGGTNTGELFF. CDR3 bases: TGTGCCAGCAGCCCCGGGGGAACGAACACCGGGGAGCTGTTTTTT.

In its sample, this clone was seen once. The genes are TRBV7-9 and TRBJ1-6, with TRBD1 matching over 7 bases. Per the germline V gene, CDR1 is SEHNR and CDR2 is FQNEAQ (reference sequence). CDR3 length equals 15 residues. Trimming removed 6 bases from V and 7 bases from J; junction bases left unmatched: 9. CDR3 loop: CASSPPGQKNSPLHF. Written as DNA, the CDR3 is TGTGCCAGCAGTCCTCCGGGACAGAAAAATTCACCCCTCCACTTT.

The chain couples TRBV30 to TRBJ2-2; TRBD2 is a possible D gene (6 bases). Trimming removed 8 bases from V and 1 base from J, with 11 bases in between. Germline values: CDR1 GTSNPN, CDR2 SVGIG (reference sequence). The CDR3 sequence is 13 residues long. The CDR3 nucleotides are TGTGCCCGGGGGTCAGGGAACACCGGGGAGCTGTTTTTT. It codes for CARGSGNTGELFF.

This clone turned up a few times. V usage is TRBV19 and J usage is TRBJ2-1; no definite D call. CDR3 length: 13 residues. The germline V gene has CDR1 LNHDA and CDR2 SQIVND (reference sequence). The V end was cut by 1 base, the J end by 6 bases, with 7 bases between. The CDR3 is CASSIGLANEQFF. CDR3 nucleotides: TGTGCCAGTAGTATAGGGCTCGCCAATGAGCAGTTCTTC.